A single T cell receptor beta chain is shown here with its context. This clone was seen only a few times. Its antigen remains unidentified. Qualities for individual bases were not recorded, and no much larger clone is one base off. Additional DNA sequences in this sample encode the identical CDR3. The library was prepared using the immunoSEQ multiplex PCR assay. For the multiplex PCR, a mixture combining 60 forward primers for TCR Vbeta segments and 13 reverse primers for TCR Jbeta segments was used. A multiplex PCR assay on genomic DNA amplified the CDR3 region of rearranged TCR beta genes. The amplified TCR beta libraries were sequenced on the Illumina HiSeq System as 87-base-pair reads. In the original analysis: A later analysis counted around 72 million unique TCR beta chains across the 666 repertoires, and 10 million to 12 million of these chains were shared by at least two donors. A nearest-neighbor algorithm error-corrected the raw reads and collapsed the reads into unique sequences, merging closely related sequences to remove PCR and sequencing errors. V, D and J gene segments were assigned by aligning CDR3 sequences to IMGT reference sequences. For a sequence to be retained, a match of at least six nucleotides to both a V gene segment and a J gene segment was required. A rearrangement counted as productive if the CDR3 had no stop codons and remained in frame with V and J, and every other rearrangement counted as non-productive. CDR3 was defined by IMGT convention, running from the second conserved V-encoded cysteine to the conserved J-encoded phenylalanine. The earlier analysis of about 570 of the donors excluded any sequence lacking an unambiguous match to a single V gene segment. An earlier analysis of about 600 of the donors called V segments functional above 56.7% productive rearrangements and segregating when the between-donor standard deviation exceeded 5%. To diagnose cytomegalovirus status from the catalog of TCR beta chain sequences, a statistical classification framework was built. V and J gene assignment, in a later analysis, came from comparing TCR nucleotide sequences with IMGT/GENE-DB human TR gene sequences. The TCRdist pipeline was used in a later analysis to assign CDR3 sequences and most-parsimonious VDJ recombination scenarios. A later analysis defined each TCR beta chain by its CDR3 amino acid sequence plus V-gene family, and excluded reads lacking a unique V-gene family. As a way to deal with suspected cross-contamination and a sequencing artifact, a later analysis dropped roughly 600 nucleotide sequences that were highly shared and had low generation probability. In a later analysis, a clonal expansion index for each public chain was calculated from normalized within-repertoire ranks of inferred template counts. In a later analysis, generation probabilities were computed using a VDJ recombination model fitted to out-of-frame rearrangements, and the results were checked against IGoR. In a later analysis, hypergeometric tests were used to score TCR-TCR, TCR-HLA and TCR-CMV co-occurrence, with a repertoire-size bias correction applied to TCR pairs. In a later analysis, false discovery rates were estimated by permuting HLA or CMV assignments 20 times. In a later analysis, co-occurring TCRs were grouped using DBSCAN, with TCRdist sequence similarity added in when clustering inside HLA-allele-positive subsets. Repertoires with fewer than 30,000 or more than 120,000 public chains were left out of co-occurrence clustering, as were about 5 repertoires with anomalous nucleotide sharing. TCRdb retrieved this table from immuneACCESS and kept in-frame rearrangements only. Not all clones are present; in checked studies, unresolved V genes account for under half, and no reason is known for the remainder. V and J calls and clone size come straight from that table; D and trimming were deduced from the DNA. The sample yields more than 200,000 clones; around 70% were counted once. The ten largest make up 2.6% of the sample.

The sample belongs to a study of cytomegalovirus exposure and HLA in healthy donors (dated by TCRdb to the late 2010s). Looking at the study overall: According to an earlier analysis of around 600 of the donors, 200 million or so T cells yielded 100 million or so unique TCR beta sequences and around 280 Gb of sequence data. Genome-wide SNP genotypes for about 60% of the 666 donors were used in a later genetic analysis, which treated that subset as a discovery cohort. Of the 300 to 500 genotyped donors, roughly 80% were placed in the genetic ancestry cluster associated with self-reported Caucasian donors. Using immunosequencing, the study profiled T cell repertoires from around 670 subjects and related those repertoires to cytomegalovirus serostatus. The study aimed to test whether cataloging public T cell receptors could reveal signatures of past pathogen exposure. The later analysis used no new phenotypic data to find candidate immune exposures, relying instead on TCR beta sequences and their occurrence across donors. Both class I and class II loci were covered by HLA typing, at four-digit resolution. On average, around 230,000 unique TCR beta nucleotide sequences were sequenced per donor among a few hundred genotyped donors of the cohort, with roughly 19% of those sequences being non-productive. An earlier analysis of around 580 of the donors used high-throughput TCR beta sequencing to judge whether each TCR beta V gene segment behaved as functional or pseudogenic. To predict cytomegalovirus infection status, the study brought together high-throughput TCR immunosequencing, statistical association of individual TCRs with disease status, and machine learning. Roughly 300 gigabases of sequencing data and tens of millions of unique TCR sequences made up an early release that covered over 550 HLA-typed donors. Besides the first cohort of 666 subjects, a separate validation cohort made up of around 120 different subjects was used. All discovery cohort repertoires had been generated using a single sequencing platform. Typing coverage varied by locus: 629-630 donors for A, B, C, DRB1 and DQB1; approximately 500 for DQA1; around 570 for DPA1; some 470 for DPB1. To study patterns of TCR occurrence, a later analysis re-analyzed previously published TCR beta repertoires from 666 donors and added high-resolution HLA genotyping. Because of strong linkage in the cohort, roughly five DR-DQ haplotypes were treated as single units for association and clustering. Alongside the repertoire data, information on donor age, sex, ethnicity and CMV serostatus was compiled. Paper-wide results and their limitations: Several of the top co-occurrence clusters appeared to be linked to parvovirus B19, influenza, CMV and Epstein-Barr virus, according to a later analysis. In vitro tests confirmed that a few of the cytomegalovirus-associated TCR beta chains recognize cytomegalovirus antigens. In a later analysis, HLA-associated TCR beta chains were found to be more clonally expanded and to have lower generation probabilities than equally common non-associated chains. Roughly uniform sequencing depth across donors was assumed in presence/absence analyses, although this assumption may not hold. In an earlier analysis of roughly 500 of the donors, most TCR beta V segments appeared in productive rearrangements about 90% or about 30% of the time, broadly matching IMGT annotations. A later genetic analysis reported fewer N-insertions in productive TCRs among donors in an Asian-associated ancestry cluster than the approximately 700-donor mean. In a later analysis, most CMV-associated TCR beta chains were found to appear HLA-restricted, with HLA associations seemingly driven largely by CMV exposure. A cluster of highly shared sequence variants was judged likely to represent a technical artifact of the sequencing pipeline. When HLA alleles, especially DR and DQ, strongly co-occurred, attributing TCR associations to individual alleles was difficult. A total of 150 to 200 TCR beta chains were listed by the study as associated with cytomegalovirus. Because counts were too low, some 16 rarely observed V segments, including chromosome 9 orphons, were excluded from the earlier analysis of 587 of the donors. Linkage disequilibrium might explain the correlated functional status among segregating V segments, but an unknown experimental factor could not be ruled out. The classifier was reported to diagnose cytomegalovirus status with high specificity and sensitivity in both the original cohort and the validation cohort. While some public TCRs were present in many individuals, most TCR sequences turned up only very rarely across donors. Specific HLA alleles were associated with 15,000 to 20,000 TCR beta sequences at a false discovery rate of 0.05 in a later analysis. In a later analysis, TCR association rates were found to vary across HLA loci, with the most associated TCRs seen for DRB1 alleles and the fewest for HLA-C alleles. According to the authors, the approach could potentially be generalized to other disease states and immunological phenotypes. A further reported finding was that TCR beta sequences accurately predicted the HLA-A and HLA-B alleles for most subjects in the first cohort. This cohort had only TCR beta chains sequenced, and the lack of alpha or paired-chain data limited which features could be detected. The 87-base-pair reads could not distinguish some IMGT-functional V segments, including TRBV6-2 and TRBV6-3, so those segments were excluded. In a later genetic analysis, a missense DCLRE1C variant was associated with V-gene and J-gene trimming of TCR beta chains, and the association was replicated in an independent cohort. The only immune exposure information available for the cohort was CMV serostatus. Because HLA typing was missing for some donors at each locus, association tests included only the typed subset.

The cohort consisted of 666 healthy bone marrow donors. At the time of sampling, all cohort members were nominally healthy, though unrecorded immune exposures were likely present. The donor was CMV seropositive and was included in the group of 250 to 350 seropositive cohort members. A peripheral blood sample was provided by each donor, and peripheral blood mononuclear cells were used for TCR beta sequencing. Genomic DNA extraction from the blood cell samples was performed with the Qiagen DNeasy Blood Extraction Kit. Compared with germline, V lacks 4 bases and J lacks 7 bases; bases without a gene match: 6. Including the terminal cysteine and phenylalanine, the CDR3 comprises 13 residues. Only the CDR3 DNA is retained, 39 bases long and in frame from the first base. CDR1 is given as SSHAT and CDR2 as FNYEAQ, both from the germline V gene (reference sequence).

The chain links TRBV7-7 with TRBJ2-5, with 7 bases aligning to TRBD2. The receptor comes from a man aged 40-49 years in good health and CMV-seropositive. Specimen: PBMCs. The base sequence is TGTGCCAGCAGCTCCGGACTAGGAGGGACCCAGTACTTC. Protein translation: CASSSGLGGTQYF. The full variable domain, with segments outside the CDR3 supplied by the reference TRBV7-7 and TRBJ2-5 proteins, appears as GAGVSQSPRYKVTKRGQDVTLRCDPISSHATLYWYQQALGQGPEFLTYFNYEAQPDKSGLPSDRFSAERPEGSISTLTIQRTEQRDSAMYRCASSSGLGGTQYFGPGTRLLVL.